The clone carrying this T cell receptor beta chain occurred once. Germline V CDR1 and CDR2: LNHDA, SQIVND (reference sequence). The trim removed 3 bases at V and 5 bases at J, leaving 4 bases unmatched. CDR3 length: 15 residues. Participants spanned ages about 18 to 100 years and resided in 24 US areas. Participant-reported clinical history was the basis for cohort assignment. The sample is drawn from a study of blood T cell repertoires in COVID-19. Turning to the study itself: Sites in the United States, Italy and Spain provided acute and convalescent COVID-19 samples.

Per the authors' pipeline: The authors estimated nucleated cell counts from reference gene primer amplification. Profiling relied on immunoSEQ multiplex PCR, and the TCRdb table lists in-frame clones only, not all of them. That table is the source of V, J and clone size, and D and trimming were worked out from the DNA. Found here are about 250,000 clones, approximately 90% of them singletons; the top ten hold about 3%. This chain uses TRBV19 with TRBJ1-5, with 10 positions matching TRBD1. This clonotype originated in a woman aged 45-60 years who had recovered from COVID-19. The source material was PBMCs or T cells enriched from blood (not recorded which). In DNA, the CDR3 is TGTGCCAGTAGTATGGGGACAGGGGCCCATCAGCCCCAGCATTTT. Amino acids: CASSMGTGAHQPQHF. The full variable domain, with the rest looked up from reference TRBV19 and TRBJ1-5, is DGGITQSPKYLFRKEGQNVTLSCEQNLNHDAMYWYRQDPGQGLRLIYYSQIVNDFQKGDIAEGYSVSREKKESFPLTVTSAQKNPTAFYLCASSMGTGAHQPQHFGDGTRLSIL.